This TCR beta chain came from a study of cytomegalovirus exposure and HLA in healthy donors. Study-wide results and caveats: Indistinguishable V segments such as TRBV6-2 and TRBV6-3 were excluded. Analysis performed later showed TCR beta chains linked to HLA being more clonally expanded than equally common others. A few CMV-associated chains were confirmed in vitro to be specific for CMV antigens. Researchers reported in a later analysis that common viral pathogens appeared linked to several top clusters.

This CDR3 region has 14 residues. Germline V gene sequence: CDR1 MGHRA, CDR2 YSYEKL. The germline V and J ends were trimmed by 6 bases and 4 bases, with 13 bases remaining between them. This PCR relied on a set of 60 Vbeta primers and 13 Jbeta primers. Produced via immunoSEQ multiplex PCR; TCRdb's table is partial and in-frame only. The sample holds about 150,000 clones; over 75% are singletons and the top ten take roughly 0.5%. Remarks on this clone: Its antigen is not known.

The specimen sequenced was PBMCs. This sequence originates from a woman in her 40s in good health and CMV-seronegative. The J gene is TRBJ2-1, the V gene TRBV4-1, with D perhaps TRBD2 (6 bases). The CDR3 coding sequence is TGCGCCAGCAGTCCCGGCGGGGAGTACAATGAGCAGTTCTTC. Residues: CASSPGGEYNEQFF.